Each of the 6 T cell receptor beta chains below was sequenced from the same sample in a study of shared clonotypes between healthy human individuals. Clones were sequenced by immunoSEQ multiplex PCR, and TCRdb holds only the in-frame ones, with some missing. The sample yields a few million clones, approximately 93% seen once. Sequenced input: naive CD4+ T cells from PBMCs. Subset indicated: CD45RA+ positively selected. These receptor sequences come from a man between 18 and 29 years old in good health. Some clones in this sample may be carry-over from other donors' samples.

The V and J genes are TRBV20-1 and TRBJ1-2; D is possibly TRBD1 (6 bases). The germline CDR1 and CDR2 sequences are DFQATT and SNEGSKA (reference sequence). CDR3 length: 11 amino acids. V lost 6 bases and J 5 bases, leaving 10 bases between the germline ends. The CDR3 loop reads CSAYGQYGYTF. For the CDR3, the DNA is TGCAGTGCATACGGACAGTATGGCTACACCTTC.

The chain joins TRBV30 to TRBJ1-2; D is unclear. CDR3 length: 13 amino acids. The germline CDR1 and CDR2 sequences are GTSNPN and SVGIG (reference sequence). The V gene lost 4 bases and the J gene lost 4 bases, with 13 bases spanning the gap. CDR3 in DNA: TGTGCCTGGACTTCAGGAAATTCCTATGGCTACACCTTC. Protein: CAWTSGNSYGYTF.

This clone has just a few counts. The chain employs TRBV9 and TRBJ2-1, with D uncertain. Germline-derived CDR1 and CDR2 are SGDLS and YYNGEE. The CDR3 loop spans 13 amino acids. Trimming cost V 0 bases and J 5 bases, with 6 bases left between them. This chain's CDR3 is CASSVVPDNEQFF. The CDR3 DNA reads as TGTGCCAGCAGCGTAGTCCCGGACAATGAGCAGTTCTTC.

This sequence joins TRBV28 and TRBJ2-3; 8 bases match TRBD1. Germline CDR1 MDHEN, CDR2 SYDVKM. The CDR3 is made up of 17 amino acids. V lost 9 bases and J lost 2; bases outside the gene matches: 16. CDR3 in DNA: TGTGCCAGTCCACCAGGGACAGGTGAGCTGACCACAGATACGCAGTATTTT. The encoded protein is CASPPGTGELTTDTQYF.

Details on this clone: The same CDR3 can be traced to other DNA sequences in this sample. The V and J genes are TRBV28 and TRBJ1-4; TRBD1 might be the D (5 bases). V lost 2 bases and J lost 4, with 5 bases in between. CDR1 MDHEN and CDR2 SYDVKM come from the germline V gene. The CDR3 runs 13 residues. The DNA of the CDR3 is TGTGCCAGCAGTTTAGGGGGTAATGAAAAACTGTTTTTT. Protein sequence: CASSLGGNEKLFF.

The V call is TRBV5-1, the J call TRBJ1-1, with a weak D call TRBD1 (5 bases). Germline V gene lookup returns CDR1 SGHRS and CDR2 YFSETQ. This CDR3 is 14 amino acids long. Trimming removed 4 bases from V and 3 bases from J, with 13 bases in between. The CDR3 spells CASSKGYGDTEAFF. CDR3 nucleotide sequence: TGCGCCAGCAGCAAGGGGTATGGGGACACTGAAGCTTTCTTT.